The entry below describes one T cell receptor (beta chain). Mismatch with germline at one junction end may stem from a read error. The data are from a study of blood T cell repertoires in COVID-19. The wider study: Some COVID-19 samples were acute and others convalescent; all came from the United States, Italy and Spain. The cDNA or gDNA used as material had been derived from T cells, B-cell-depleted T cells, or PBMCs.

Source study methods: Reference gene primer amplification yielded estimated nucleated cell counts. Produced via immunoSEQ multiplex PCR; TCRdb's table is partial and in-frame only. The V and J calls and clone size are taken from that table; D and trimming were inferred from the DNA. Among around 100,000 clones, 80% to 95% were seen once, and the ten largest hold 2% to 2.5%. The V gene's germline CDR1 is LGHDT and CDR2 YNNKEL (reference sequence). CDR3 length: 14 amino acids. The J gene is TRBJ2-2, the V gene TRBV3-1 (or the pseudogene TRBV3-2), with D possibly being TRBD1 (5 bases). The TCR was taken from a man aged 50 to 60 with active COVID-19. The specimen sequenced was peripheral blood. The CDR3 coding sequence is TGTGCCAGCGGCCAAAGACAGAGCACCGGGGAGCTGTTTTTT. Its translation is CASGQRQSTGELFF.